The present TCR beta chain was sequenced within a study of T cell responses to AZD1222 COVID-19 vaccine. Overall study findings and caveats: The number of AZD1222 recipients seropositive at baseline was only five or six. Nearly half of spike-specific TCRs reportedly target unmutated variant regions. A mostly white British donor set with more females was recruited, and clonal diversity was possibly underestimated.

Per the germline V gene, CDR1 is MNHEY and CDR2 is SMNVEV (reference sequence). The CDR3 totals 22 residues. The V gene lost 2 bases and the J gene lost 0 bases, with 30 bases spanning the gap. Concerning this clone itself: Its matching antigen is unknown.

It was second doses at about 4 or about 12 weeks that were pooled. The method was immunoSEQ multiplex PCR; TCRdb's version includes in-frame clones alone and lacks a portion of them. The table has around 99,000 clones, more than 85% seen once; the top ten hold just over 8%. The chain has TRBV27 and TRBJ2-3; tentatively, D is TRBD1 (6 bases). The material sequenced was peripheral blood, taken 28 days after the second AZD1222 dose. This TCR was sampled from an adult who received the AZD1222 COVID-19 vaccine. CDR3 sequence (DNA): TGTGCCAGCAGTTTAAGGGGGTTCTTATGGGGGACCGCGACCTCTAGCACAGATACGCAGTATTTT. Amino acids: CASSLRGFLWGTATSSTDTQYF.